The 12 T cell receptor beta chains listed next were all sequenced from one sample in a study of STAT5B mutations in CD4+ large granular lymphocyte leukemia. Libraries were prepared by immunoSEQ multiplex PCR; TCRdb keeps only in-frame clonotypes and omits some of them. The sample has about 30,000 clones, 71% seen once. Sequenced: CD4+ T cells from blood buffy coats. The receptor set was obtained from a human donor in good health.

The chain is built from TRBV6-1 and TRBJ2-1, with D perhaps TRBD1 or TRBD2 (7 bases each). The V and J ends lost 6 bases and 9 bases respectively, with 21 bases between them. The CDR3 runs 15 residues. Germline assignment: CDR1 MNHNS and CDR2 SASEGT. The DNA for the CDR3 is TGTGCCAGCAGCTCCTTGGGGGGGCCAGGGGGTGAGCAGTTCTTC. Translating it yields CASSSLGGPGGEQFF.

This chain connects TRBV5-1 to TRBJ1-1; D is possibly TRBD1 (5 bases). Germline CDR1 and CDR2: SGHRS and YFSETQ. V gave up 1 base and J gave up 2 bases, with 12 bases separating them. This CDR3 has 15 residues. In DNA, the CDR3 is TGCGCCAGCAGCTTGTGGACAACTAGTAACACTGAAGCTTTCTTT. Its protein is CASSLWTTSNTEAFF.

This chain's CDR3 is CASSQLTADNEQFF. In DNA form, the CDR3 reads TGTGCCAGCAGCCAGCTGACGGCCGACAATGAGCAGTTCTTC. V gene TRBV7-2 combines with J gene TRBJ2-1; D remains ambiguous. Deletions cut 5 bases from V and 5 bases from J, with 13 bases between. The CDR3 extends over 14 amino acids. Germline CDR1 reads SGHTA; CDR2 reads FQGNSA.

The chain couples TRBV7-9 to TRBJ2-3; 7 bases fit TRBD2. V trimming: 3 bases; J trimming: 0 bases; junction bases outside the gene matches: 6. In germline, CDR1 is SEHNR, CDR2 FQNEAQ (reference sequence). CDR3 size: 16 residues. The CDR3 spells CASSLGPAGSTDTQYF. The CDR3 bases are TGTGCCAGCAGCTTGGGTCCAGCGGGGAGCACAGATACGCAGTATTTT. Filled out from reference TRBV7-9 and TRBJ2-3, the complete variable domain reads DTGVSQNPRHKITKRGQNVTFRCDPISEHNRLYWYRQTLGQGPEFLTYFQNEAQLEKSRLLSDRFSAERPKGSFSTLEIQRTEQGDSAMYLCASSLGPAGSTDTQYFGPGTRLTVL.

This clone showed up just once. J is TRBJ1-2 and V is TRBV7-8; tentative D call: TRBD1 (6 bases). Germline V gives CDR1 SGHVS, CDR2 FQNEAQ. V shed 3 bases and J shed 4 bases, with 12 bases lying between them. CDR3 size: 14 residues. CDR3 sequence: CASSLGQSLYGYTF. The CDR3 DNA sequence: TGTGCCAGCAGCTTGGGACAATCACTCTATGGCTACACCTTC. The complete variable domain, with remaining parts taken from reference TRBV7-8 and TRBJ1-2, reads GAGVSQSPRYKVAKRGQDVALRCDPISGHVSLFWYQQALGQGPEFLTYFQNEAQLDKSGLPSDRFFAERPEGSVSTLKIQRTQQEDSAVYLCASSLGQSLYGYTFGSGTRLTVV.

J is TRBJ1-4 and V is TRBV19; 7 bases align to TRBD1. The CDR3 is 14 residues long. Unmatched junction bases numbered 9, after V lost 6 bases and J lost 8 bases. The V gene's germline CDR1 is LNHDA and CDR2 SQIVND (reference sequence). The DNA of the CDR3 is TGTGCCAGTAGGATACAGGGGTATGACGAAAAACTGTTTTTT. Translated: CASRIQGYDEKLFF.

This clone was recorded a few times. The chain combines TRBV5-6 with TRBJ1-1, with 7 positions matching TRBD1. CDR3 length equals 14 residues. Germline V gene sequence: CDR1 SGHDT, CDR2 YYEEEE. The junction had 8 bases not matched to a gene; V was cut back by 8 bases and J by 1 base. The chain's CDR3 is CASIPPGGNTEAFF. For the CDR3, the DNA is TGTGCCAGTATACCACCAGGGGGGAACACTGAAGCTTTCTTT.

V gene TRBV5-1 combines with J gene TRBJ1-1; D might be TRBD1 (6 bases). The CDR3 is 14 amino acids. Per the germline V gene, CDR1 is SGHRS and CDR2 is YFSETQ. Trimming shortened V by 4 bases and J by 2 bases, and 12 bases separated the two germline ends. CDR3 sequence: CASSAGQLNTEAFF. The CDR3 DNA sequence: TGCGCCAGCAGCGCCGGACAGTTAAACACTGAAGCTTTCTTT. The full variable domain, with the rest looked up from reference TRBV5-1 and TRBJ1-1, is KAGVTQTPRYLIKTRGQQVTLSCSPISGHRSVSWYQQTPGQGLQFLFEYFSETQRNKGNFPGRFSGRQFSNSRSEMNVSTLELGDSALYLCASSAGQLNTEAFFGQGTRLTVV.

In the case of this clone: A read error may account for a junction end that differs from germline. This chain uses TRBV7-7 with TRBJ2-3; no reliable D call. The germline CDR1 and CDR2 sequences are SSHAT and FNYEAQ (reference sequence). This CDR3 region has 13 residues. CDR3: CASSRSDTDTQYF. The DNA of the CDR3 is TGTGCTAGCAGCCGATCCGATACAGATACGCAGTATTTT.

V usage is TRBV7-2 and J usage is TRBJ2-1; a possible D gene is TRBD2 (7 bases). The CDR3 has 15 residues. V lost 1 base to trimming and J lost 8 bases, with 15 bases between them. Germline V gives CDR1 SGHTA, CDR2 FQGNSA. The CDR3 bases are TGTGCCAGCAGCTTAGGGTGGGGGGGCCTCCATGAGCAGTTCTTC. Its protein product is CASSLGWGGLHEQFF. Complete variable domain (other parts from reference TRBV7-2 and TRBJ2-1): GAGVSQSPSNKVTEKGKDVELRCDPISGHTALYWYRQSLGQGLEFLIYFQGNSAPDKSGLPSDRFSAERTGGSVSTLTIQRTQQEDSAVYLCASSLGWGGLHEQFFGPGTRLTVL.

This clone was counted a few times. The gene calls are TRBV9 and TRBJ1-1; no definite D call. The ends were cut back, 4 bases at V and 5 bases at J, with 12 bases in the middle. Per germline, CDR1 SGDLS and CDR2 YYNGEE. This CDR3 has 13 residues. Written as DNA, the CDR3 is TGTGCCAGCAGCAGAATGGGTGCGACTGAAGCTTTCTTT. It translates to CASSRMGATEAFF.

The genes are TRBV6-5 and TRBJ1-5; no definite D call. This CDR3 is built from 13 residues. The germline gives CDR1 MNHEY, CDR2 SVGAGI. Trimming shortened V by 8 bases and J by 0 bases, and 8 bases separated the two germline ends. The CDR3 DNA follows: TGTGCCAGCTCCCCGACTAGCAATCAGCCCCAGCATTTT. This translates into CASSPTSNQPQHF.